This T cell receptor beta chain emerged from a study of synovial regulatory T cells in juvenile arthritis. Study conclusions and caveats: Blood Treg cells that were inflammation-associated showed lower TCR diversity than other blood Treg cells.

The table came from immunoSEQ multiplex PCR; TCRdb's copy has only in-frame clones and leaves some out. This sample's table has several thousand clones. For this clone: Its antigen is unknown.

The sequence derives from a donor aged 2-30 years with juvenile idiopathic arthritis. The sample was Treg cells from blood. Subset specified: remaining (HLA-DR-negative) circulating blood Treg cells.

CDR3 protein: CASSLAGGKGFF. The J gene is TRBJ2-1, the V gene TRBV5-1; the TCRdb call, TRBD2, lacks DNA for checking. The germline CDR1 and CDR2 sequences are SGHRS and YFSETQ. The CDR3 totals 12 residues. No DNA has been recorded.